A single sample is the source of the 26 T cell receptor beta chains below, sequenced in a study of blood T cell repertoires in COVID-19. TCRdb's copy holds only in-frame clones and misses some; the assay was immunoSEQ multiplex PCR. The sample comprises 43,000 or so clones, roughly 87% of which are singletons, and approximately 15% rests with the top ten. Material for sequencing was peripheral blood. The receptors shown here come from a man aged 55-75 years with active COVID-19.

V is TRBV7-2 and J is TRBJ2-7, with 8 bases that match TRBD1. The CDR3 has 14 residues. Losses at the gene ends were 5 bases for V and 4 bases for J; bases not matched to a gene: 7. Per germline, CDR1 SGHTA and CDR2 FQGNSA. The CDR3 DNA reads as TGTGCCAGCAGCCCGAGGACAGGGTGGTACGAGCAGTACTTC. Translated, it gives CASSPRTGWYEQYF.

This clone was seen only once. The chain has TRBV5-5 and TRBJ1-2; 7 nucleotides line up with TRBD1. Germline V gene data show CDR1 as SGHKS and CDR2 as YYEKEE (reference sequence). The CDR3 has 14 residues. J lost 7 bases, V lost 4 bases, and 10 bases had no gene match. DNA of the CDR3: TGTGCCAGCAGCCCCCGGGACAGTGGCCTTGGCTACACCTTC. Its translation is CASSPRDSGLGYTF.

This chain joins TRBV10-3 and TRBJ1-1; 7 bases align to TRBD1. Germline CDR1 and CDR2: ENHRY and SYGVKD. Germline trimming cut 8 bases from V and 5 bases from J; bases unmatched to any gene: 8. This CDR3 spans 13 amino acids. CDR3 coding DNA: TGTGCCATCCGTCGCGAGGGGGCGACTGAAGCTTTCTTT. Protein product: CAIRREGATEAFF.

This clone occurred once. This sequence joins TRBV5-1 and TRBJ2-1; 10 nucleotides agree with TRBD1. The CDR3 is made up of 14 amino acids. The germline V gene encodes CDR1 SGHRS and CDR2 YFSETQ. The V and J ends lost 0 bases and 6 bases, in that order; junction bases with no gene match: 0. The DNA for the CDR3 is TGCGCCAGCAGCTTGGGGGACAGGGGCAATGAGCAGTTCTTC. It is translated as CASSLGDRGNEQFF.

The rearrangement joins TRBV28 to TRBJ2-2; TRBD2 matches at 8 bases. The germline V gene encodes CDR1 MDHEN and CDR2 SYDVKM. The CDR3 is made up of 15 amino acids. V lost 6 bases, J lost 1 base, and 4 bases stayed unmatched. The CDR3 reads CASSTSGGNTGELFF. The DNA of the CDR3 is TGTGCCAGCAGCACCAGCGGGGGGAACACCGGGGAGCTGTTTTTT.

The V and J genes are TRBV2 and TRBJ2-5; 8 bases fit TRBD2. This CDR3 has 15 amino acids. Germline assignment: CDR1 SNHLY and CDR2 FYNNEI. The V and J ends lost 5 bases and 3 bases, in that order; junction bases with no gene match: 8. The DNA for the CDR3 is TGTGCCAGCAGTCCGGGGGGGGCCTCAGAAGAGACCCAGTACTTC. Translating gives CASSPGGASEETQYF.

The DNA of the CDR3 is TGTGCCAGCAGCTTTCTTAGCTCCTACGAGCAGTACTTC. Protein sequence: CASSFLSSYEQYF. The genes are TRBV7-2 and TRBJ2-7; D gene uncertain. Germline values: CDR1 SGHTA, CDR2 FQGNSA. This CDR3 spans 13 amino acids. V was pared by 3 bases and J by 0 bases, with 6 bases between.

V and J are TRBV11-1 and TRBJ2-1, with TRBD1 matching over 11 bases. The CDR3 totals 13 residues. Trimming cost V 5 bases and J 9 bases; bases outside gene matches: 3. Germline V gene lookup returns CDR1 SGHAT and CDR2 FQDESV (reference sequence). The CDR3: CASSRTGGGEQFF. DNA for the CDR3: TGTGCCAGCAGCCGGACAGGGGGCGGTGAGCAGTTCTTC.

The rearrangement uses TRBV7-7 and TRBJ2-7; D possibly corresponds to TRBD2 (6 bases). The CDR3 covers 14 residues. Trimming shortened V by 10 bases and J by 0 bases, and 16 bases separated the two germline ends. The germline V gene has CDR1 SSHAT and CDR2 FNYEAQ (reference sequence). CDR3 residues: CANKPDGSSYEQYF. CDR3 DNA: TGTGCCAATAAGCCGGACGGGAGCTCCTACGAGCAGTACTTC.

For the CDR3, the DNA is TGTGCCAGCAGCTTTCCGGGACTAGCGGGATTTAATGAGCAGTTCTTC. This codes for CASSFPGLAGFNEQFF. The chain recombines TRBV5-4 with TRBJ2-1; 13 bases are a match to TRBD2. Germline V gives CDR1 SGHNT, CDR2 YYREEE (reference sequence). Germline trimming cut 2 bases from V and 7 bases from J; bases unmatched to any gene: 6. CDR3 length: 16 amino acids.

V gene TRBV27 combines with J gene TRBJ2-5; 10 bases match TRBD1. V gave up 8 bases and J gave up 5 bases; unmatched junction bases: 5. Germline CDR1 MNHEY, CDR2 SMNVEV (reference sequence). The CDR3 loop spans 13 amino acids. The CDR3 is CASGTGVGETQYF. For the CDR3, the DNA is TGTGCCAGCGGGACAGGGGTGGGGGAGACCCAGTACTTC.

V is TRBV7-9 and J is TRBJ2-1; a possible D gene is TRBD2 (5 bases). The CDR3 is made up of 14 amino acids. The V end was cut by 5 bases, the J end by 1 base, with 9 bases between. The germline gives CDR1 SEHNR, CDR2 FQNEAQ (reference sequence). The CDR3 loop reads CASSPAVSYNEQFF. The DNA for the CDR3 is TGTGCCAGCAGCCCAGCGGTTTCCTACAATGAGCAGTTCTTC.

V and J are TRBV5-6 and TRBJ1-3, with TRBD1 matching 7 bases. V lost 4 bases and J lost 4; bases outside the gene matches: 14. CDR1 and CDR2 (germline): SGHDT, YYEEEE. This CDR3 comprises 17 residues. The CDR3 here is CASSPPGQRFLGNTIYF. The CDR3 DNA sequence: TGTGCCAGCAGCCCTCCGGGACAGCGCTTCTTAGGAAACACCATATATTTT.

The V gene is TRBV6-2 or TRBV6-3, the J gene TRBJ2-2; 9 bases match TRBD1. CDR1 MNHEY and CDR2 SVGEGT come from the germline V gene. This CDR3 contains 14 residues. Trimming removed 2 bases from V and 8 bases from J; junction bases left unmatched: 3. The CDR3 DNA sequence: TGTGCCAGCAGTTACGGGACAGGGAATGGGGAGCTGTTTTTT. Protein: CASSYGTGNGELFF.

The rearrangement joins TRBV6-5 to TRBJ1-6; D ambiguous. Trimming stripped 8 bases from V and 5 bases from J, with 16 bases between. Germline CDR1 reads MNHEY; CDR2 reads SVGAGI. The CDR3 runs 15 residues. CDR3 DNA sequence: TGTGCCAGCGCAGCCCAGGCGTTCCATAATTCACCCCTCCACTTT. As protein: CASAAQAFHNSPLHF.

V and J are TRBV19 and TRBJ2-4; D unclear. CDR1 and CDR2 (germline): LNHDA, SQIVND (reference sequence). The CDR3 spans 14 residues. Trimming left V 3 bases short and J 2 bases short, with 8 bases between. The CDR3 DNA is TGTGCCAGTAGTATGGCTCAGACCAAAAACATTCAGTACTTC. Its protein is CASSMAQTKNIQYF.

The chain uses TRBV27 and TRBJ2-3; maybe TRBD2 (7 bases). Trimming took off 7 bases at V and 2 bases at J, with 13 bases between the two ends. Germline loops: CDR1 MNHEY, CDR2 SMNVEV (reference sequence). The CDR3 sequence is 14 residues long. The CDR3 loop is CASKVGGPTDTQYF. Here the CDR3 DNA reads TGTGCCAGCAAGGTCGGGGGGCCCACAGATACGCAGTATTTT.

The V and J genes are TRBV20-1 and TRBJ2-1; possibly TRBD1 for D (6 bases). Per the germline V gene, CDR1 is DFQATT and CDR2 is SNEGSKA (reference sequence). The CDR3 runs 15 residues. Deletions cut 5 bases from V and 3 bases from J, with 17 bases between. As DNA, the CDR3 is TGCAGTGCTGGTGACCGGGACATCGGCTACAATGAGCAGTTCTTC. Translated, it gives CSAGDRDIGYNEQFF.

This chain links TRBV5-1 with TRBJ1-4; tentatively, D is TRBD1 (6 bases). CDR3 length: 15 residues. V lost 4 bases, J lost 2 bases, and 12 bases lay in between. Germline-derived CDR1 and CDR2 are SGHRS and YFSETQ. The CDR3 spells CASSARGLTNEKLFF. For the CDR3, the DNA is TGCGCCAGCAGCGCGCGGGGGCTCACTAATGAAAAACTGTTTTTT.

This rearrangement joins TRBV5-1 to TRBJ2-5; D is possibly TRBD2 (5 bases). CDR1 is SGHRS and CDR2 is YFSETQ in the germline V gene. Trimming removed 0 bases at V and 4 bases at J, with 16 bases between. The CDR3 consists of 16 residues. CDR3 coding DNA: TGCGCCAGCAGCTTGGGGTCTAGCTCAGTCGGAGAGACCCAGTACTTC. It codes for CASSLGSSSVGETQYF. The variable domain in full, completed from reference TRBV5-1 and TRBJ2-5, reads KAGVTQTPRYLIKTRGQQVTLSCSPISGHRSVSWYQQTPGQGLQFLFEYFSETQRNKGNFPGRFSGRQFSNSRSEMNVSTLELGDSALYLCASSLGSSSVGETQYFGPGTRLLVL.

The V and J genes are TRBV6-2 or TRBV6-3 and TRBJ2-2; D perhaps matches TRBD2 (7 bases). Germline CDR1 reads MNHEY; CDR2 reads SVGEGT. Trimming removed 3 bases at V and 3 bases at J, with 11 bases between. This CDR3 has 15 amino acids. This CDR3 reads CASSYQGRDTGELFF. The CDR3 DNA is TGTGCCAGCAGTTATCAGGGGAGGGACACCGGGGAGCTGTTTTTT.

The J gene is TRBJ2-7, the V gene TRBV11-2, with a possible D match to TRBD1 (5 bases). The V end was cut by 3 bases, the J end by 4 bases, with 16 bases between. Germline lookup yields CDR1 SGHAT and CDR2 FQNNGV. The CDR3 loop spans 15 amino acids. CDR3 nucleotide sequence: TGTGCCAGCAGCTTCTATCAGGGCCCATCTTACGAGCAGTACTTC. Translation: CASSFYQGPSYEQYF.

The chain joins TRBV30 to TRBJ1-3; perhaps TRBD1 as D (6 bases). The CDR3 sequence is 16 residues long. Germline-derived CDR1 and CDR2 are GTSNPN and SVGIG (reference sequence). With 3 bases removed from V and 0 bases from J, the gap between germline ends came to 15 bases. CDR3 nucleotides: TGTGCCTGGAGCTGGGGACATCCGAACTCTGGAAACACCATATATTTT. Protein sequence: CAWSWGHPNSGNTIYF.

V gene TRBV19 combines with J gene TRBJ1-4; weak D call: TRBD1 (5 bases). Germline CDR1 LNHDA, CDR2 SQIVND (reference sequence). V dropped 4 bases and J dropped 6 bases, with 9 bases sitting between them. This CDR3 comprises 13 residues. The CDR3 region is CASSNPGHEKLFF. As DNA, the CDR3 is TGTGCCAGTAGTAACCCAGGGCATGAAAAACTGTTTTTT.

The chain links TRBV4-1 to TRBJ2-3, with D tentatively TRBD1 (6 bases). CDR1 and CDR2 from the germline V gene are MGHRA and YSYEKL. The V and J ends lost 0 bases and 0 bases respectively, with 10 bases between them. CDR3 size: 16 residues. CDR3 protein: CASSQDRTDSTDTQYF. CDR3 bases: TGCGCCAGCAGCCAAGATAGGACAGATAGCACAGATACGCAGTATTTT.

This clone is a singleton in its sample. This chain connects TRBV6-1 to TRBJ1-1; D uncertain. V shed 3 bases and J shed 1 base, with 12 bases lying between them. The CDR3 has 15 amino acids. Germline V lookup: CDR1 MNHNS, CDR2 SASEGT. As DNA, the CDR3 is TGTGCCAGCAGTGATGAGGGTAGGCAGAACACTGAAGCTTTCTTT. This encodes CASSDEGRQNTEAFF.